This T cell receptor beta chain is from a study of blood T cell repertoires in COVID-19. Across the study: The analysed material was cDNA or gDNA that came from T cells, B-cell-depleted T cells, or PBMCs.

The CDR3 is 15 amino acids. Germline assignment: CDR1 SGHAT and CDR2 FQNNGV. V was pared by 5 bases and J by 4 bases, with 8 bases of the junction left unmatched. The assay was immunoSEQ multiplex PCR, and TCRdb's table has in-frame clones only and misses some. This table holds about 130,000 clones, approximately 80% found once. V and J are TRBV11-2 and TRBJ2-7, with 10 bases aligning to TRBD1. This TCR was recovered from a woman in her sixties or seventies with acute or convalescent COVID-19. The sequenced sample consisted of peripheral blood. CDR3 sequence (DNA): TGTGCCAGCAGCCCCGTGGGACAGGGGAGGTACGAGCAGTACTTC. This sequence encodes CASSPVGQGRYEQYF.